The clone carrying this T cell receptor beta chain was found many times. The cDNA was generated through 5'RACE incorporating 10-nucleotide random UMIs. TCRdb itself ran the 5' RACE reads through MiXCR, one entry per CDR3 protein. The top ten clones hold around 5.1% of a sample with 60,000 to 70,000 distinct CDR3 sequences, roughly 5% of them seen once. The source of the sample is a study of neurological immune-mediated disorders. Study-wide context: The 35 or so multiple sclerosis patients comprised approximately 31 relapsing-remitting and 3 secondary progressive cases.

Unsorted libraries came from 2 million PBMCs stored at -80 °C. Sequenced material: PBMCs. This TCR was sampled from a human donor with multiple sclerosis. The donor label of this sample is uncertain.

The DNA for the CDR3 is TGTGCCACCAGCACCCCCGGACTAGCGGGGTGGGATACGCAGTATTTT. Amino acid sequence: CATSTPGLAGWDTQYF. The chain links TRBV15 to TRBJ2-3; 12 bases map to TRBD2. This CDR3 spans 16 amino acids. Looked up from germline, CDR1 is LNHNV and CDR2 is YYDKDF (reference sequence). J gave up 6 bases and V 4 bases, and 8 bases lay outside the gene matches. Full variable domain (rest looked up from reference TRBV15 and TRBJ2-3): DAMVIQNPRYQVTQFGKPVTLSCSQTLNHNVMYWYQQKSSQAPKLLFHYYDKDFNNEADTPDNFQSRRPNTSFCFLDIRSPGLGDTAMYLCATSTPGLAGWDTQYFGPGTRLTVL.